The T cell receptor beta chain under discussion was sequenced for a study of T cell responses to AZD1222 COVID-19 vaccine. Study results and caveats: A mostly white British donor set with more females was recruited, and clonal diversity was possibly underestimated. Targets within unmutated variant regions were reportedly found for nearly half of spike-specific TCRs. No repertoire was sampled before or during the peak T cell response, only after it.

Assay: immunoSEQ multiplex PCR; the TCRdb copy retains only in-frame clones and omits some. The sample includes 130,000 to 150,000 clones, approximately 90% of them seen just once. In germline, CDR1 is SGHRS, CDR2 YFSETQ. With 7 bases removed from V and 5 bases from J, the gap between germline ends came to 15 bases. The CDR3 runs 13 residues. As for this clone: Its antigen is not identified.

The chain is built from TRBV5-1 and TRBJ1-1; D uncertain. The sequencing used peripheral blood, collected 28 days after the second AZD1222 dose. The sequence came from an adult who received the AZD1222 COVID-19 vaccine. CDR3 DNA: TGCGCCAGCGGGGTGGGCGAAAAGACTGAAGCTTTCTTT. It codes for CASGVGEKTEAFF. The full variable domain, its missing parts supplied by reference TRBV5-1 and TRBJ1-1, is KAGVTQTPRYLIKTRGQQVTLSCSPISGHRSVSWYQQTPGQGLQFLFEYFSETQRNKGNFPGRFSGRQFSNSRSEMNVSTLELGDSALYLCASGVGEKTEAFFGQGTRLTVV.